This T cell receptor beta chain was sequenced for a study of a mutant IDH1 vaccine in newly diagnosed glioma. Study details: Patients previously underwent radiotherapy, temozolomide, or both, and most underwent both.

Sequencing was performed with immunoSEQ multiplex PCR; in TCRdb, only in-frame clones are kept and a portion is missing. The data contain 30,000 to 35,000 clones, around 90% of them singletons. Details on this clone: Its antigen is as yet unknown.

This sample's time point: week 47, end of study. Doses consisted of 300 ug of mutant IDH1 20-mer peptide each, paired with topical imiquimod. The astrocytomas were IDH1-mutant, ATRX-negative, and WHO grade 3 or 4. Germline V CDR1 and CDR2: MNHEY, SMNVEV (reference sequence). The CDR3 runs to 13 residues. Germline trimming cut 5 bases from V and 5 bases from J; bases unmatched to any gene: 4. The sequence was obtained from a man aged 40-55 years with glioma. The chain uses TRBV27 and TRBJ1-2, with 8 bases that match TRBD1. The source material was PBMCs, sampled from a glioma patient whose treatment included an IDH1 peptide vaccine. The CDR3 reads CASSQGARYGYTF. The CDR3 DNA follows: TGTGCCAGCAGTCAGGGGGCGCGGTATGGCTACACCTTC.